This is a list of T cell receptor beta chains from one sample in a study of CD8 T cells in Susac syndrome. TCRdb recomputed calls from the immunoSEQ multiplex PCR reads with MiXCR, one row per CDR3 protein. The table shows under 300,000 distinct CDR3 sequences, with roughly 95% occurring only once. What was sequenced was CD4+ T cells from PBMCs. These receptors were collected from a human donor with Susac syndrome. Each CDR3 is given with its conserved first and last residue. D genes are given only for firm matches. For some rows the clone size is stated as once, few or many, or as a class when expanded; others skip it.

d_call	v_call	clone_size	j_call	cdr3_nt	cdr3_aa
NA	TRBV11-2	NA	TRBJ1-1	TGTGCCAGCAGGGGGACCCCGACACAGGACACTGAAGCTTTCTTT	CASRGTPTQDTEAFF
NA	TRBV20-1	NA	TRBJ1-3	TGCAGTGCTAGACTTACAGAAACTGGAAACACCATATATTTT	CSARLTETGNTIYF
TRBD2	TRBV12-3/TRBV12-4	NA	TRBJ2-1	TGTGCCAGCAGTCACGGGACTAGCGGCAATGAGCAGTTCTTC	CASSHGTSGNEQFF
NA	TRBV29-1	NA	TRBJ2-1	TGCAGCGTCTACGAATTAGCGGACTACAATGAGCAGTTCTTC	CSVYELADYNEQFF
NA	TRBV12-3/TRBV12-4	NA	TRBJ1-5	TGTGCCAGCAGTTCGGGTAAGGAGCCCCAGCATTTT	CASSSGKEPQHF
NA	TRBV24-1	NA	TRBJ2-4	TGTGCCACCAGTGATAGGTCCGGGGCAGGCAAAAACATTCAGTACTTC	CATSDRSGAGKNIQYF
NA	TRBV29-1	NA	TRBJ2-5	TGCAGCGCCCGCGAGGGACACCTTCAAGAGACCCAGTACTTC	CSAREGHLQETQYF
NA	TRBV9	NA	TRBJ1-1	TGTGCCAGCAGCGCCCGGTGGCAGAACACTGAAGCTTTCTTT	CASSARWQNTEAFF
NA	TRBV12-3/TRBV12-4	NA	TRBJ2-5	TGTGCCAGCAGTCCACGGCCAGAGGAGACCCAGTACTTC	CASSPRPEETQYF
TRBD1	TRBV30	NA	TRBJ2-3	TGTGCCTGGAACAGGGGAGTAGGGACAGATACGCAGTATTTT	CAWNRGVGTDTQYF
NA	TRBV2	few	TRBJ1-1	TGTGCCAGCAGTGGTGGGGCCCGGACTGAAGCTTTCTTT	CASSGGARTEAFF
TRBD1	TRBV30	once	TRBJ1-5	TGTGCCTGGTCGGCCGGATCCGGGACAGGGGCTCAGCCCCAGCATTTT	CAWSAGSGTGAQPQHF
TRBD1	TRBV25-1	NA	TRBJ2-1	TGTGCCAGCAGTGAATATACTCAGGGGGTCGCCTACAATGAGCAGTTCTTC	CASSEYTQGVAYNEQFF
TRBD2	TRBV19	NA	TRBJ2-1	TGTGCCAGTAGTACCCCTAGCGGGAAAAAATACAATGAGCAGTTCTTC	CASSTPSGKKYNEQFF
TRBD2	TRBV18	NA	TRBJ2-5	TGTGCCAGCTCACAAGTATTCCTATCGGCGGGAGGAGGCCAAGAGACCCAGTACTTC	CASSQVFLSAGGGQETQYF
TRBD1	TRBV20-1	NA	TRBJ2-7	TGCAGTGCTAGAGCGACAGGGGGCCTACAAGGCTCCTACGAGCAGTACTTC	CSARATGGLQGSYEQYF
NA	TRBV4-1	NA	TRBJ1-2	TGCGCCAGCAGCCTGGGGGAGAACTATGGCTACACCTTC	CASSLGENYGYTF
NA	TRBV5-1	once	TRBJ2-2	TGCGCCAGCAGTAAAGTGGGACGAACGAACACCGGGGAGCTGTTTTTT	CASSKVGRTNTGELFF
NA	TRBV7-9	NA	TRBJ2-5	TGTGCCAGCACCGAATGGGGCGAAGAGACCCAGTACTTC	CASTEWGEETQYF
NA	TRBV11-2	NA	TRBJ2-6	TGTGCCAGCAGCCTTCAACTCTCTGGGGCCAACGTCCTGACTTTC	CASSLQLSGANVLTF
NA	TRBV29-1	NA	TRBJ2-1	TGCAGCGTTGCGGCTGTCTCCTACAATGAGCAGTTCTTC	CSVAAVSYNEQFF
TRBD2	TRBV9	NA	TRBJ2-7	TGTGCCAGCAGCGCTGGACTAGCGGGATTTCTTGAGCAGTACTTC	CASSAGLAGFLEQYF
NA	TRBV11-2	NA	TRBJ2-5	TGTGCCAGCAGCTTATGGGGGGACGAGACCCAGTACTTC	CASSLWGDETQYF
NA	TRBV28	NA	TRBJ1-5	TGTGCCAGCAGTCCAAAACAGGGAATTGCAAATCAGCCCCAGCATTTT	CASSPKQGIANQPQHF
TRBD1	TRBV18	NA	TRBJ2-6	TGTGCCAGCTCACAGGGACAGTACTCTGGGGCCAACGTCCTGACTTTC	CASSQGQYSGANVLTF
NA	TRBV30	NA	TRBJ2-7	TGTGCCTGGAGTGTAAGGGGGGTCGAGCAGTACTTC	CAWSVRGVEQYF
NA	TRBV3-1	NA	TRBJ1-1	TGTGCCAGCAGCCAAGCCGGGAGGAACACTGAAGCTTTCTTT	CASSQAGRNTEAFF
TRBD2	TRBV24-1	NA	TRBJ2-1	TGTGCCACCAGTGATTATCCCAGACTAGCGGGCTCCTACAATGAGCAGTTCTTC	CATSDYPRLAGSYNEQFF
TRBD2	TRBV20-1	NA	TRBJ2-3	TGCAGTGGCAGTACTAGCGGGAGAAATGGAGATACGCAGTATTTT	CSGSTSGRNGDTQYF
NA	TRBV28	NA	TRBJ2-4	TGTGCCAGCAGTTTAGGGACTGCCGAGACACCTCAATCTATAGCCAAAAACATTCAGTACTTC	CASSLGTAETPQSIAKNIQYF
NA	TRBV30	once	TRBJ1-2	TGTGCCTGGATAGAGACTTTGAATGGAGGTGGCTACACCTTC	CAWIETLNGGGYTF
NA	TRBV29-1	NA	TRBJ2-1	TGCAGCGTTAGTTGGGAGGTCGGCAATGAGCAGTTCTTC	CSVSWEVGNEQFF
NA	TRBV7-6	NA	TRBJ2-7	TGTGCCAGCAGCTTAGCGGGCAGTCGGGGCCTTATCTCCTACGAGCAGTACTTC	CASSLAGSRGLISYEQYF
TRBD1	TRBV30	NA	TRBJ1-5	TGTGCCTGGAACAGGGGGGACAATCAGCCCCAGCATTTT	CAWNRGDNQPQHF
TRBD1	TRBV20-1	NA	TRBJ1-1	TGCAGAGCTGAGATGGGAACAGGGGACACTGAAGCTTTCTTT	CRAEMGTGDTEAFF
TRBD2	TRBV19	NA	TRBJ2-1	TGTGCCAGTAGTCGGGGGGATACCTACAATGAGCAGTTCTTC	CASSRGDTYNEQFF
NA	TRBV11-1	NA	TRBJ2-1	TGTGCCAGCAGCGAATGGGGCGGGAAGGATGAGCAGTTCTTC	CASSEWGGKDEQFF
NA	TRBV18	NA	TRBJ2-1	TGTGCCAGCTCCCCGGTCCCAGGACGTTACAATGAGCAGTTCTTC	CASSPVPGRYNEQFF
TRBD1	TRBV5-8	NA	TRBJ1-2	TGTGCCAGCAGCTTGGACAGGGGCCACACGTACTATGGCTACACCTTC	CASSLDRGHTYYGYTF
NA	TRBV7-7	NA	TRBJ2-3	TGTGCTAGCAGCTTTGGCAGGGCGACAGATACGCAGTATTTT	CASSFGRATDTQYF
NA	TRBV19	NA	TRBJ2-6	TGTGCCAGTAGTATAGTAGCGGCCAACTCTGGGGCCAACGTCCTGACTTTC	CASSIVAANSGANVLTF
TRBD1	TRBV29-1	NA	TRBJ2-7	TGCAGCGTTGTCTTAGGGACAGGGGGCCTGGCGGAGCAGTACTTC	CSVVLGTGGLAEQYF
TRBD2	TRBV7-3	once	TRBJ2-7	TGTGCCAGCAGCCAGACTAGCGGGGGACAATACGAGCAGTACTTC	CASSQTSGGQYEQYF
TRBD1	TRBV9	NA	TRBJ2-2	TGTGCCAGCAGCCCTAACAGGGGGCGGAATACCGGGGAGCTGTTTTTT	CASSPNRGRNTGELFF
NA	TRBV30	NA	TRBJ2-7	TGTGCCTGGAGTCCGTTGGAGGCGGAGCAGTACTTC	CAWSPLEAEQYF